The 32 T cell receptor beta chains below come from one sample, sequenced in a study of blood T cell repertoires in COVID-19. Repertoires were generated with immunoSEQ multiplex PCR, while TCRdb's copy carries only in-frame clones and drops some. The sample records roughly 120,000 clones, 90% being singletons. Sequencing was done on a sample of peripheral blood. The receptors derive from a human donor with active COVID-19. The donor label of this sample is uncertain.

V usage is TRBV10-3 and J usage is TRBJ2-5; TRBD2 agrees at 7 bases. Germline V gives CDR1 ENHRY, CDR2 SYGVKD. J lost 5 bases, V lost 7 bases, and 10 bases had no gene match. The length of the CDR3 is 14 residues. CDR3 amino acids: CAINNRGEGETQYF. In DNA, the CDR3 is TGTGCCATCAATAACCGGGGGGAGGGGGAGACCCAGTACTTC.

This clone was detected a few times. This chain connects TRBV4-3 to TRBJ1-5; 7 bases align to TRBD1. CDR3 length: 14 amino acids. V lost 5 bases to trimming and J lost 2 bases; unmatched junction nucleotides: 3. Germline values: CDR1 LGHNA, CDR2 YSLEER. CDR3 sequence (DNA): TGCGCCAGCAGCGACGGACAGGGCAATCAGCCCCAGCATTTT. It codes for CASSDGQGNQPQHF.

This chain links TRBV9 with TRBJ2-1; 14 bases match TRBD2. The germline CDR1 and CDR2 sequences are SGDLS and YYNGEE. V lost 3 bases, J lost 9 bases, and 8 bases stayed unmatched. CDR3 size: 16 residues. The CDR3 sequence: CASSAGLAGARGEQFF. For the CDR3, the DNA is TGTGCCAGCAGCGCGGGACTAGCGGGGGCAAGGGGTGAGCAGTTCTTC.

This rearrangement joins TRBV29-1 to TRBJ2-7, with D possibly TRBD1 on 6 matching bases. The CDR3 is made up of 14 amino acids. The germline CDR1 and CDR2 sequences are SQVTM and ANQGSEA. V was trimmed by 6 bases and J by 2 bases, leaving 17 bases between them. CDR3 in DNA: TGCAGCGTCGCTGATTTCCGGACAGCCTACGAGCAGTACTTC. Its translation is CSVADFRTAYEQYF.

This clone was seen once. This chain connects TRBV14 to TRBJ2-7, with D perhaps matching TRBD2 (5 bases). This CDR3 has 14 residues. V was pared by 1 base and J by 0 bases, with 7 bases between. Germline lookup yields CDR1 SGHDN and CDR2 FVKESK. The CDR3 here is CASSQVGSSYEQYF. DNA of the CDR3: TGTGCCAGCAGCCAAGTAGGGAGCTCCTACGAGCAGTACTTC.

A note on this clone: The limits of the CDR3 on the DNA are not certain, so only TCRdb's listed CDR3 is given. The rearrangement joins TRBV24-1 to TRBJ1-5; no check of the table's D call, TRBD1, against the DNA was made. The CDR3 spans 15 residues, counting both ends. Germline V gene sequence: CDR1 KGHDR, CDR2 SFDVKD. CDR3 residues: CATSDSGQGDQPQHF.

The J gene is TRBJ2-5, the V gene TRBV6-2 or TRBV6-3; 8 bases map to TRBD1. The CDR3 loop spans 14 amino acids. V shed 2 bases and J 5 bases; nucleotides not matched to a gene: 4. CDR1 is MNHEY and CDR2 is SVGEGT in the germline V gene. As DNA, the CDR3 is TGTGCCAGCAGTTACCGGACAGGGCTGGAGACCCAGTACTTC. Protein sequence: CASSYRTGLETQYF.

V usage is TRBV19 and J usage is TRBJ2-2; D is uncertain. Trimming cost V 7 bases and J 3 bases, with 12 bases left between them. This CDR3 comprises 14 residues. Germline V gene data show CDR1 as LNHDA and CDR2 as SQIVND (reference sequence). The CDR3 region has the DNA TGTGCCAGTACCTCCTACCGGGACACCGGGGAGCTGTTTTTT. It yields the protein CASTSYRDTGELFF.

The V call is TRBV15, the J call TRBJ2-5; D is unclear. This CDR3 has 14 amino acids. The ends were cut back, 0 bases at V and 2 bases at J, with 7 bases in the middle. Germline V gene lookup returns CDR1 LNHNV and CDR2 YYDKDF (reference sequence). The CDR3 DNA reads TGTGCCACCAGCAGAGATTTCAGTCAAGAGACCCAGTACTTC. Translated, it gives CATSRDFSQETQYF. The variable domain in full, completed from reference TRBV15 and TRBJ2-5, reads DAMVIQNPRYQVTQFGKPVTLSCSQTLNHNVMYWYQQKSSQAPKLLFHYYDKDFNNEADTPDNFQSRRPNTSFCFLDIRSPGLGDTAMYLCATSRDFSQETQYFGPGTRLLVL.

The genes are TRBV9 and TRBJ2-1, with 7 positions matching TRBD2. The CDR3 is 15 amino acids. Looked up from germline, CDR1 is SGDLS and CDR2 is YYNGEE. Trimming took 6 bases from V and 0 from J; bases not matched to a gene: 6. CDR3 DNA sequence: TGTGCCAGCAACCTCGGGGGGAGCTCCTACAATGAGCAGTTCTTC. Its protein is CASNLGGSSYNEQFF.

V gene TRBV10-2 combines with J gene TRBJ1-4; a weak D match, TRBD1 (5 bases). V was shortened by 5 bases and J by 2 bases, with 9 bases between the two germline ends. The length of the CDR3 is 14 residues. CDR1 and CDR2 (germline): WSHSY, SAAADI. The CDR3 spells CASSPGPTNEKLFF. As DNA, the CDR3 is TGCGCCAGCAGTCCAGGGCCTACTAATGAAAAACTGTTTTTT.

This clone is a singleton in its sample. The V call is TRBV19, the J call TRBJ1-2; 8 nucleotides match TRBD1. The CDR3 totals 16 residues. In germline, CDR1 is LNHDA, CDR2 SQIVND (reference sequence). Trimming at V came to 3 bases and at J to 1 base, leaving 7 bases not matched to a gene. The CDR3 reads CASSMQGAEGNYGYTF. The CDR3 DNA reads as TGTGCCAGTAGTATGCAGGGGGCTGAGGGTAACTATGGCTACACCTTC.

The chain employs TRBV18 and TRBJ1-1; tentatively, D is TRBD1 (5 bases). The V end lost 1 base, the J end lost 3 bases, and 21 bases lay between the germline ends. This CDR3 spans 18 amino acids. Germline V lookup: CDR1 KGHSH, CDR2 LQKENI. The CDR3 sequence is CASSPQGRHVAGDTEAFF. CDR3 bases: TGTGCCAGCTCACCACAGGGACGGCATGTGGCGGGGGACACTGAAGCTTTCTTT. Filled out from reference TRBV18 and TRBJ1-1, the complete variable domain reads NAGVMQNPRHLVRRRGQEARLRCSPMKGHSHVYWYRQLPEEGLKFMVYLQKENIIDESGMPKERFSAEFPKEGPSILRIQQVVRGDSAAYFCASSPQGRHVAGDTEAFFGQGTRLTVV.

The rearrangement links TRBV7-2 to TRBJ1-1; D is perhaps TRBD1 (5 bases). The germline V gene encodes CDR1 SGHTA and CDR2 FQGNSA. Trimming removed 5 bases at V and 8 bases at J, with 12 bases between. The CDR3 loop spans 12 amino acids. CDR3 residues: CASSKGREEAFF. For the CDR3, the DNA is TGTGCCAGCAGCAAGGGGCGGGAAGAAGCTTTCTTT.

The CDR3 spells CASSPDLLAGGPYNEQFF. CDR3 sequence (DNA): TGTGCCAGCTCACCTGACCTCCTAGCGGGGGGCCCCTACAATGAGCAGTTCTTC. V usage is TRBV18 and J usage is TRBJ2-1, with 11 bases identical to TRBD2. The CDR3 is 18 residues long. V lost 3 bases, J lost 2 bases, and 9 bases stayed unmatched. The germline gives CDR1 KGHSH, CDR2 LQKENI.

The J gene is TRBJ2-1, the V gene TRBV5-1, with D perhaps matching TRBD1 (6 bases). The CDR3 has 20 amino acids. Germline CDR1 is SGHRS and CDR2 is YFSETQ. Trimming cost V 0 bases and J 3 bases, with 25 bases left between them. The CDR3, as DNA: TGCGCCAGCAGCTTGGCCCCCGCGACAGGTCGATTCTTAGGCTACAATGAGCAGTTCTTC. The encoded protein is CASSLAPATGRFLGYNEQFF.

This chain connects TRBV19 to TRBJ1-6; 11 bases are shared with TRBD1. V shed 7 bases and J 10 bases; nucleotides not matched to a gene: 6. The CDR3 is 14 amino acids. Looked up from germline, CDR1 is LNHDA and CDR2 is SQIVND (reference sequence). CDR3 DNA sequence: TGTGCCAGTAACCTGGGACAGGGGGGATCACCCCTCCACTTT. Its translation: CASNLGQGGSPLHF.

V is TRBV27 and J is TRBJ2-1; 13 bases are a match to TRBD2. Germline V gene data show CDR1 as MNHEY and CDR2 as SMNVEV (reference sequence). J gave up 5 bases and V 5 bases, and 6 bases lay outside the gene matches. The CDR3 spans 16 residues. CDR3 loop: CASSPLAGGQNNEQFF. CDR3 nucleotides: TGTGCCAGCAGTCCACTAGCGGGGGGGCAAAACAATGAGCAGTTCTTC.

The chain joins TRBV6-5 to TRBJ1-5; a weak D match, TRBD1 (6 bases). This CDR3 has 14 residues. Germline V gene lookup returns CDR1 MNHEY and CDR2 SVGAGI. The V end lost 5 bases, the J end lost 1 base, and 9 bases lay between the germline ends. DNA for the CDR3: TGTGCCAGCAGTCCGCAGGGGAGCAATCAGCCCCAGCATTTT. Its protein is CASSPQGSNQPQHF.

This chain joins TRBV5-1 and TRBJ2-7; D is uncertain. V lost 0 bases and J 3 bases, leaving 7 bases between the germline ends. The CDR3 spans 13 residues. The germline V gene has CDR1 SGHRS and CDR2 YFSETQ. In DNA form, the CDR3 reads TGCGCCAGCAGCTTGGCACAGAACTACGAGCAGTACTTC. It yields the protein CASSLAQNYEQYF.

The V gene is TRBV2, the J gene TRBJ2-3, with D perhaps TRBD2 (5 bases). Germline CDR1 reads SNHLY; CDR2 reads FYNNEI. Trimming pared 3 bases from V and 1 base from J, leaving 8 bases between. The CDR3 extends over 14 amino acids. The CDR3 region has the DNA TGTGCCAGCAGTGAGCAGGAGGGCACAGATACGCAGTATTTT. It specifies CASSEQEGTDTQYF.

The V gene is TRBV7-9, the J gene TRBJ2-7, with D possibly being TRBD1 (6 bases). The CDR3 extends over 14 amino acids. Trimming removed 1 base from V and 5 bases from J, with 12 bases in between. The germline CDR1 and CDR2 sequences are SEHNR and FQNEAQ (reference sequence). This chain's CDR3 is CASSLGNRVHEQYF. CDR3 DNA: TGTGCCAGCAGCTTAGGGAACAGGGTCCACGAGCAGTACTTC. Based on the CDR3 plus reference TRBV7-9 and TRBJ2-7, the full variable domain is DTGVSQNPRHKITKRGQNVTFRCDPISEHNRLYWYRQTLGQGPEFLTYFQNEAQLEKSRLLSDRFSAERPKGSFSTLEIQRTEQGDSAMYLCASSLGNRVHEQYFGPGTRLTVT.

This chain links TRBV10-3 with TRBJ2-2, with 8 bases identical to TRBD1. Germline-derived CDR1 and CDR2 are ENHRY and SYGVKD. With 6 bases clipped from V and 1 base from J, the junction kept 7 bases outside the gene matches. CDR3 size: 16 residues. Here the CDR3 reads CAIRPGQGENTGELFF. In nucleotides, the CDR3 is TGTGCCATCAGACCCGGACAGGGCGAGAACACCGGGGAGCTGTTTTTT.

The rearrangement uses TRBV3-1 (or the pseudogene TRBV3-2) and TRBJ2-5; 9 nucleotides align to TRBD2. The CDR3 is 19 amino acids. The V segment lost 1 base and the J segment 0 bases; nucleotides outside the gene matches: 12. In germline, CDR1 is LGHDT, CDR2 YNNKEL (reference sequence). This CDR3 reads CASSQGRLAGFSNQETQYF. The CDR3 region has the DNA TGTGCCAGCAGCCAAGGCCGGCTAGCGGGGTTTTCAAACCAAGAGACCCAGTACTTC.

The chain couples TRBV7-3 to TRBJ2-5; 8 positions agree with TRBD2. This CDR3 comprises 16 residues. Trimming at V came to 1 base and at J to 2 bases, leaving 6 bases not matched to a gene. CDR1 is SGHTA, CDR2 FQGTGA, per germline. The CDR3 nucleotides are TGTGCCAGCAGCTTAAGAGGGTCGGGAGGGCAAGAGACCCAGTACTTC. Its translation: CASSLRGSGGQETQYF.

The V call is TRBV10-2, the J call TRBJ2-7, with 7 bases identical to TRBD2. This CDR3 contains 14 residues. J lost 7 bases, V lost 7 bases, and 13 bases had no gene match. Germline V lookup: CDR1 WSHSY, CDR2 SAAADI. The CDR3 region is CASTGAGFIREQYF. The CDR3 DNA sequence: TGCGCCAGCACGGGAGCGGGGTTCATACGGGAGCAGTACTTC.

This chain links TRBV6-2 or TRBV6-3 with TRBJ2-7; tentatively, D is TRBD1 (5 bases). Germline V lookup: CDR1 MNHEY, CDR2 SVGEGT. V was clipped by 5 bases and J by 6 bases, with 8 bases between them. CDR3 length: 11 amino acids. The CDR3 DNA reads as TGTGCCAGCAGTGACAGCTCCGAGCAGTACTTC. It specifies CASSDSSEQYF.

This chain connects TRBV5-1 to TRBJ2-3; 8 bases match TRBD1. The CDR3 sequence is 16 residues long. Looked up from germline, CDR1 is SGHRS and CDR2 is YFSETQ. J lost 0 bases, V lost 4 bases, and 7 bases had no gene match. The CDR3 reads CASSPGTGPSTDTQYF. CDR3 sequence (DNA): TGCGCCAGCAGCCCCGGGACAGGACCTAGCACAGATACGCAGTATTTT. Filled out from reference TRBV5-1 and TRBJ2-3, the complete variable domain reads KAGVTQTPRYLIKTRGQQVTLSCSPISGHRSVSWYQQTPGQGLQFLFEYFSETQRNKGNFPGRFSGRQFSNSRSEMNVSTLELGDSALYLCASSPGTGPSTDTQYFGPGTRLTVL.

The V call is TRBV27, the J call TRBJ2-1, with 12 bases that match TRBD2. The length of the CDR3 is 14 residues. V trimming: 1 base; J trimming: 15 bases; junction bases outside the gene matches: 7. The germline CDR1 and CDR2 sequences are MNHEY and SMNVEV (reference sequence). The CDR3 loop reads CASSLYSSGGAPFF. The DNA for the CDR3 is TGTGCCAGCAGTTTATATTCTAGCGGGGGGGCCCCGTTCTTC.

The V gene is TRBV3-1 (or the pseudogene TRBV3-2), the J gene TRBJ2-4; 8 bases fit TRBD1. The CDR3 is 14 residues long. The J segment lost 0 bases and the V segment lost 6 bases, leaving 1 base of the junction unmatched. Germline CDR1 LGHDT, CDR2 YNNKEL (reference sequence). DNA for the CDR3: TGTGCCAGCAGGGGACAGGAAGCCAAAAACATTCAGTACTTC. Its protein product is CASRGQEAKNIQYF.

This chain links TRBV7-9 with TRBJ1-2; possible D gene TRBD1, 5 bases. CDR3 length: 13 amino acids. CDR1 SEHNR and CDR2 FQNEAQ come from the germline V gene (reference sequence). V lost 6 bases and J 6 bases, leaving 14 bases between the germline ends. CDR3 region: CASSFNGADGYTF. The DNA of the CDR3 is TGTGCCAGCAGTTTTAATGGGGCCGATGGCTACACCTTC.

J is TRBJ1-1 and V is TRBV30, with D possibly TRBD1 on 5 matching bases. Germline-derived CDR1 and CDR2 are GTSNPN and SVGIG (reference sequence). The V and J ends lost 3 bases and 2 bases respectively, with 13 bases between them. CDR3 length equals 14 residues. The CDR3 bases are TGTGCCTGGAGGAGGGCGGGGGGTAACACTGAAGCTTTCTTT. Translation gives CAWRRAGGNTEAFF.